These 14 T cell receptor beta chains were all obtained from the same sample, sequenced in a study of blood T cells in healthy people across ages. Next came a second PCR, run for 7 to 11 cycles, which used a sample-barcoded 5' primer along with a J-beta primer mix. Each CDR3 protein gets one entry after TCRdb re-called the 5' RACE reads with MiXCR. The sample records more than 750,000 distinct CDR3 sequences, 25% to 35% being singletons. The sample also formed part of further work on T cells of mothers and their children.

Sequencing input: blood. All receptors come from a woman aged 40 to 50 in good health.

This clonotype was picked up a small number of times. The rearrangement joins TRBV7-8 to TRBJ2-7; TRBD1 aligns across 7 bases. The CDR3 consists of 15 residues. The trim removed 6 bases at V and 2 bases at J, leaving 10 bases unmatched. CDR1 and CDR2 (germline): SGHVS, FQNEAQ. This CDR3 reads CASSPDWDRAYEQYF. The CDR3 nucleotides read TGTGCCAGCAGTCCTGATTGGGACAGAGCCTACGAGCAGTACTTC.

CDR3 coding DNA: TGCAGTGCTAGGCGTGGGGGTTTCACTGAAGCTTTCTTT. Translating it yields CSARRGGFTEAFF. The rearrangement links TRBV20-1 to TRBJ1-1; a possible D gene is TRBD1 (5 bases). The V gene's germline CDR1 is DFQATT and CDR2 SNEGSKA (reference sequence). V lost 3 bases and J lost 4, with 12 bases in between. This CDR3 has 13 amino acids.

The chain links TRBV24-1 to TRBJ2-7; perhaps D is TRBD1 or TRBD2 (5 bases each). The better agreement between TRBJ2-5 and the DNA end casts doubt on the J call. The CDR3 is 17 residues long. The V gene's germline CDR1 is KGHDR and CDR2 SFDVKD. The CDR3 bases are TGTGCCACCAGTGCCTCATGGGGCAGTTTGAGGGGAGAGACCCAGTACTTC. This encodes CATSASWGSLRGETQYF.

The chain couples TRBV4-1 to TRBJ2-1; TRBD1 is a possible D gene (5 bases). The CDR3 length is 13 residues. Germline V gene data show CDR1 as MGHRA and CDR2 as YSYEKL. V gave up 1 base and J gave up 10 bases, with 11 bases separating them. CDR3 sequence reads: CASSQGKGHEQFF. The CDR3, as DNA: TGCGCCAGCAGCCAAGGGAAGGGGCACGAGCAGTTCTTC.

Concerning this clonotype: Since a much larger clone is just one base distant, this may be a read error. The V gene is TRBV20-1, the J gene TRBJ2-7; possibly TRBD1 for D (5 bases). The J call may be in error: the DNA end matches TRBJ2-5 better. Per the germline V gene, CDR1 is DFQATT and CDR2 is SNEGSKA (reference sequence). CDR3 length: 15 residues. This chain's CDR3 is CSARVMGQVEETQYF. DNA of the CDR3: TGCAGTGCTAGAGTGATGGGGCAGGTTGAGGAGACCCAGTACTTC.

As concerns this clonotype: Mismatch with germline at one junction end may stem from a read error. J is TRBJ1-2 and V is TRBV25-1, with 7 bases that match TRBD1. The CDR3 runs to 14 residues. Germline V gives CDR1 MGHDK, CDR2 SYGVNS. DNA of the CDR3: TGTGCCAGCAGTGAAGAAGGGGGCAGGGTTGGCGACACCTTC. Its translation: CASSEEGGRVGDTF.

This sequence joins TRBV20-1 and TRBJ2-6, with 7 bases aligning to TRBD1. Germline V gives CDR1 DFQATT, CDR2 SNEGSKA (reference sequence). V dropped 0 bases and J dropped 4; count of bases not matched to a gene: 9. CDR3 size: 17 residues. The CDR3 reads CSARDNRGVKGANVLTF. Here the CDR3 DNA reads TGCAGTGCTAGAGATAACAGGGGAGTTAAAGGGGCCAACGTCCTGACTTTC.

This chain links TRBV9 with TRBJ2-1; D unclear. Germline lookup yields CDR1 SGDLS and CDR2 YYNGEE. Trimming cost V 4 bases and J 2 bases, with 16 bases left between them. This CDR3 has 16 residues. The CDR3 region is CASSPSGLGPYNEQFF. The DNA for the CDR3 is TGTGCCAGCAGCCCCAGTGGTCTAGGACCCTACAATGAGCAGTTCTTC. The full variable domain, rest sourced from reference TRBV9 and TRBJ2-1, is DSGVTQTPKHLITATGQRVTLRCSPRSGDLSVYWYQQSLDQGLQFLIQYYNGEERAKGNILERFSAQQFPDLHSELNLSSLELGDSALYFCASSPSGLGPYNEQFFGPGTRLTVL.

This clonotype was seen ten or more times. The rearrangement links TRBV24-1 to TRBJ2-3; a possible D gene is TRBD1 (6 bases). This CDR3 has 13 residues. Germline assignment: CDR1 KGHDR and CDR2 SFDVKD. Deletions cut 8 bases from V and 4 bases from J, with 12 bases between. The CDR3 loop is CATKQGGADTQYF. CDR3 nucleotide sequence: TGTGCCACCAAACAGGGTGGTGCAGATACGCAGTATTTT.

This clonotype has at least ten counts. The gene calls are TRBV28 and TRBJ2-7, with D uncertain. CDR1 and CDR2 (germline): MDHEN, SYDVKM. CDR3 size: 13 residues. The V gene lost 7 bases and the J gene lost 2 bases, with 12 bases spanning the gap. The CDR3 here is CASTLGVAYEQYF. In DNA form, the CDR3 reads TGTGCCAGCACCTTAGGAGTAGCCTACGAGCAGTACTTC. Full variable domain (remainder filled in from reference TRBV28 and TRBJ2-7): DVKVTQSSRYLVKRTGEKVFLECVQDMDHENMFWYRQDPGLGLRLIYFSYDVKMKEKGDIPEGYSVSREKKERFSLILESASTNQTSMYLCASTLGVAYEQYFGPGTRLTVT.

This clonotype was counted only a few times. The chain employs TRBV20-1 and TRBJ2-4, with unresolved D. The CDR3 runs 15 residues. The ends were cut back, 4 bases at V and 0 bases at J, with 13 bases in the middle. CDR1 is DFQATT and CDR2 is SNEGSKA in the germline V gene (reference sequence). The CDR3 sequence: CSANDGILAKNIQYF. The CDR3 DNA is TGCAGTGCTAACGATGGGATACTAGCCAAAAACATTCAGTACTTC.

Comments on this clonotype: Mismatch with germline at one junction end may stem from a read error. J is TRBJ2-3 and V is TRBV6-6; TRBD1 might be the D (6 bases). The CDR3 loop spans 15 amino acids. Germline V gene lookup returns CDR1 MNHNY and CDR2 SVGAGI (reference sequence). The CDR3: CASSYQGGSTDTRYF. The CDR3 nucleotides are TGTGCCAGCAGTTACCAAGGGGGTAGCACAGATACGCGGTATTTT.

This clonotype was recorded many times. The V and J genes are TRBV4-3 and TRBJ2-4; D ambiguous. V was pared by 4 bases and J by 0 bases, with 10 bases between. The germline CDR1 and CDR2 sequences are LGHNA and YSLEER. The CDR3 loop spans 15 amino acids. This chain's CDR3 is CASSRQKLAKNIQYF. The CDR3 DNA sequence: TGCGCCAGCAGCCGGCAGAAACTAGCCAAAAACATTCAGTACTTC.

The chain recombines TRBV27 with TRBJ1-2, with D perhaps TRBD1 (5 bases). The CDR3 is 16 residues long. Germline V CDR1 and CDR2: MNHEY, SMNVEV (reference sequence). The V and J ends lost 5 bases and 5 bases respectively, with 21 bases between them. The CDR3, as DNA: TGTGCCAGCAGTCGGGGGACCTCGATTTCCTTATATGGCTACACCTTC. Translated, it gives CASSRGTSISLYGYTF.